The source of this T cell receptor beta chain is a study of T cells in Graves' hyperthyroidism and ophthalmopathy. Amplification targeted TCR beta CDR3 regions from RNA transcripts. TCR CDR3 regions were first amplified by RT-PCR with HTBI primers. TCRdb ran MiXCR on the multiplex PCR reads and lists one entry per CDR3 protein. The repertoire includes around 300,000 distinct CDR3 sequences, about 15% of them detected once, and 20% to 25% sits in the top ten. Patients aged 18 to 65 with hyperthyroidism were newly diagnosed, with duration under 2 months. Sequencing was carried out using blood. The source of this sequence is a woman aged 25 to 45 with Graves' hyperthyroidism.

Here the CDR3 DNA reads TGTGCCAGCTCGACCTCTACTGCGCAGTATTTT. This encodes CASSTSTAQYF. The rearrangement links TRBV5-6 to TRBJ2-3; the D is unclear. There are 11 residues in the CDR3. Trimming removed 7 bases from V and 10 bases from J, with 13 bases in between. Germline CDR1 is SGHDT and CDR2 is YYEEEE.